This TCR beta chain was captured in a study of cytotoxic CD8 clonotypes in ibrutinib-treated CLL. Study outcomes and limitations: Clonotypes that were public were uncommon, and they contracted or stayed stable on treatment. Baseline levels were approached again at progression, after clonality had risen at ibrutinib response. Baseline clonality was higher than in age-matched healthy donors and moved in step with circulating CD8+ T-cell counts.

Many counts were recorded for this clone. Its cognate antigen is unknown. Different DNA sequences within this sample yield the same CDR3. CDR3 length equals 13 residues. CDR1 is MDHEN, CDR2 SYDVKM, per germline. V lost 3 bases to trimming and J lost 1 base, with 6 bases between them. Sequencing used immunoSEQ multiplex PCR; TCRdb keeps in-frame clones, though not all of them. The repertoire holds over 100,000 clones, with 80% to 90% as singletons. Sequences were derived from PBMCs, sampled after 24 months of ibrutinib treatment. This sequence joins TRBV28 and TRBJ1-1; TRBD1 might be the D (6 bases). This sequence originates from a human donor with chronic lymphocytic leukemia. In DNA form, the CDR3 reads TGTGCCAGCAGTTTGACAGGGAACACTGAAGCTTTCTTT. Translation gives CASSLTGNTEAFF.